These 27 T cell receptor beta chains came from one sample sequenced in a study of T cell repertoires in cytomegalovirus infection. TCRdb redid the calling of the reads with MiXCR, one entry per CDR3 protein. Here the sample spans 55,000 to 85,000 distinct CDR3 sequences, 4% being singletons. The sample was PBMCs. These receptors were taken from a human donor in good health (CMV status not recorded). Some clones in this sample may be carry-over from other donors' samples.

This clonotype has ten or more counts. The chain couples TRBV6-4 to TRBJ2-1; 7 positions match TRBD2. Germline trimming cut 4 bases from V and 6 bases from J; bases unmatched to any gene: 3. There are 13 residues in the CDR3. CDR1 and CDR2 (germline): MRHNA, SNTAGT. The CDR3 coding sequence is TGTGCCAGCAGTGCCGAGCGGGGCAATGAGCAGTTCTTC. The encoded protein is CASSAERGNEQFF.

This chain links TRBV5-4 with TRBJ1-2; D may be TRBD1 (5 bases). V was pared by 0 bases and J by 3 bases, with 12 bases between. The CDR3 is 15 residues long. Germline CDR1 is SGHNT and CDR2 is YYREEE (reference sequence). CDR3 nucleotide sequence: TGTGCCAGCAGCTTGGATCTGAGACAGTACTATGGCTACACCTTC. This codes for CASSLDLRQYYGYTF.

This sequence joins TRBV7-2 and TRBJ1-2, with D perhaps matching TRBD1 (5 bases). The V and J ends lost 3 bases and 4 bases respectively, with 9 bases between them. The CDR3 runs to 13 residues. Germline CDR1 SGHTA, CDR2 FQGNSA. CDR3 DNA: TGTGCCAGCAGCTTTCAGGGCACCTATGGCTACACCTTC. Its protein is CASSFQGTYGYTF.

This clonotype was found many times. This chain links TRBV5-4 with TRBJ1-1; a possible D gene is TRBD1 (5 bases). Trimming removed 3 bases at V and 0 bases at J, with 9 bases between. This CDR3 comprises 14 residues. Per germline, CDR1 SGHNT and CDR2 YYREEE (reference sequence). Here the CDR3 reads CASSSAGVNTEAFF. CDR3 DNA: TGTGCCAGCAGCTCGGCGGGGGTGAACACTGAAGCTTTCTTT.

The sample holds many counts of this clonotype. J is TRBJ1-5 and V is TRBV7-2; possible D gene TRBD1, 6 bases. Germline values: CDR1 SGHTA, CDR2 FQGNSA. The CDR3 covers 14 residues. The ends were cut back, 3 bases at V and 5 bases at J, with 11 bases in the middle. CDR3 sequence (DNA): TGTGCCAGCAGCTTGGACAGCTGGGATCAGCCCCAGCATTTT. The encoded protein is CASSLDSWDQPQHF.

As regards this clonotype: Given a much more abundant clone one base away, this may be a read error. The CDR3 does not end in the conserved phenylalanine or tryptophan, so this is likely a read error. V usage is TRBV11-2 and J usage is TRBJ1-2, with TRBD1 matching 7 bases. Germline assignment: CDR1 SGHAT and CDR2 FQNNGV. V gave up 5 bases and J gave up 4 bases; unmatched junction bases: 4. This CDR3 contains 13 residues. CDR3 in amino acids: CASSPGQSYGYTL. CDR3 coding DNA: TGTGCCAGCAGCCCGGGACAGTCCTATGGCTACACCTTA.

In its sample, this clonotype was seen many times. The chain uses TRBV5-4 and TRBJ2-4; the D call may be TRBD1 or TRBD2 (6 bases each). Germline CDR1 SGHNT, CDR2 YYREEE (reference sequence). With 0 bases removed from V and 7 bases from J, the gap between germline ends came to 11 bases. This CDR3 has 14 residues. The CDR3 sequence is CASSLAGALNIQYF. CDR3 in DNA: TGTGCCAGCAGCTTGGCGGGGGCATTGAACATTCAGTACTTC.

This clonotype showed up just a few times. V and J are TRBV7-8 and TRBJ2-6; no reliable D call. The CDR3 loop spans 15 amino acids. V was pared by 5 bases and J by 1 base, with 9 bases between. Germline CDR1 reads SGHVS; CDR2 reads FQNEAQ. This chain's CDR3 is CASSQTESGANVLTF. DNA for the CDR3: TGTGCCAGCAGCCAGACGGAGTCTGGGGCCAACGTCCTGACTTTC. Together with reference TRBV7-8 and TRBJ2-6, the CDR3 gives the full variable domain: GAGVSQSPRYKVAKRGQDVALRCDPISGHVSLFWYQQALGQGPEFLTYFQNEAQLDKSGLPSDRFFAERPEGSVSTLKIQRTQQEDSAVYLCASSQTESGANVLTFGAGSRLTVL.

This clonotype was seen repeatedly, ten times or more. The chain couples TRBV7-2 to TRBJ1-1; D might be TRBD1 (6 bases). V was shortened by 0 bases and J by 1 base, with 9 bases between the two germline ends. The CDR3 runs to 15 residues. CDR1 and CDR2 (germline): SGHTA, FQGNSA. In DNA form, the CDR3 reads TGTGCCAGCAGCTTAGCCCCGGGACAGAACACTGAAGCTTTCTTT. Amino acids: CASSLAPGQNTEAFF.

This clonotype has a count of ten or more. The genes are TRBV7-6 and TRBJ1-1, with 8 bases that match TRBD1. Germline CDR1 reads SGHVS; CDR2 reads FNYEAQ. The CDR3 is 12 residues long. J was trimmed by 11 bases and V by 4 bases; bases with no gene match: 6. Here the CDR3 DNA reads TGTGCCAGCAGCTCCGGCGGGACAGGTGCTTTCTTT. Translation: CASSSGGTGAFF.

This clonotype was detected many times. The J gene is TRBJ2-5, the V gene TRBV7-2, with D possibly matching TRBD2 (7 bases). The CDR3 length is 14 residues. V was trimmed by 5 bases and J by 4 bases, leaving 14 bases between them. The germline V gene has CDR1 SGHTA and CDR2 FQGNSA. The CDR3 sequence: CASSRTRGGETQYF. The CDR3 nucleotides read TGTGCCAGCAGCCGAACAAGGGGGGGAGAGACCCAGTACTTC.

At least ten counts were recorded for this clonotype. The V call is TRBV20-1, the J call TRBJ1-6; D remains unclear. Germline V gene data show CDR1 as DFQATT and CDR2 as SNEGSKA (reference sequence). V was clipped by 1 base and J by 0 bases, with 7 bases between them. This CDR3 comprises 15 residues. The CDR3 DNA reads TGCAGTGCTAGAGGGCCAAGCTCCTATAATTCACCCCTCCACTTT. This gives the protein CSARGPSSYNSPLHF.

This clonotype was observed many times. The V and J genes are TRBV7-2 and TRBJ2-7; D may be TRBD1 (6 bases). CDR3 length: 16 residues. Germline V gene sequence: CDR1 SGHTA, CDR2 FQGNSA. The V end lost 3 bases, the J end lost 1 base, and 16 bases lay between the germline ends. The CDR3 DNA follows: TGTGCCAGCAGCTTGAGAGCCACAGGGAGATCCTACGAGCAGTACTTC. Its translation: CASSLRATGRSYEQYF.

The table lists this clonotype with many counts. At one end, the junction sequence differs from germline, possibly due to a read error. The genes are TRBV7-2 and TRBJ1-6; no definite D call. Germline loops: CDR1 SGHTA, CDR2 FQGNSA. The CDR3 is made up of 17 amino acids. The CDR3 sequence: CASTLPPQWAINSPLHF. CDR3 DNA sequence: TGTGCCAGCACCTTACCCCCCCAGTGGGCCATAAATTCACCCCTCCACTTT.

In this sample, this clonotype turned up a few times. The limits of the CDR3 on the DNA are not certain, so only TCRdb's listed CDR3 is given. CDR3 protein: CASSSSASGGAQRDTQYF. V and J are TRBV6-8 and TRBJ2-3; TRBD1, as called in the table, went unchecked against the DNA. The CDR3 is 18 amino acids in total, end residues counted. CDR1 MNHGY and CDR2 SAAAGT come from the germline V gene.

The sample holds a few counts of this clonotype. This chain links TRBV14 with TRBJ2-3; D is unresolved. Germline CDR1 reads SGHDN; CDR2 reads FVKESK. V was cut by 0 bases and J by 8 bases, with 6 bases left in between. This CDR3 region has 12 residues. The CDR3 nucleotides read TGTGCCAGCAGCCAAGAAATAGGTACGCAGTATTTT. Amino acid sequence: CASSQEIGTQYF.

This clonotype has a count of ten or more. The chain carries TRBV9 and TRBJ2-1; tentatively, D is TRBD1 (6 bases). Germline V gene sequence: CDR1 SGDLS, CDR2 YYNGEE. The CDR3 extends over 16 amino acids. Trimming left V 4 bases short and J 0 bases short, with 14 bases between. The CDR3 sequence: CASSLGQKGSYNEQFF. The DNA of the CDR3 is TGTGCCAGCAGCCTCGGACAGAAAGGCTCCTACAATGAGCAGTTCTTC.

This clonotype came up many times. CDR3 sequence: CASSLAGPTYEQYF. The CDR3 region has the DNA TGTGCCAGCAGTTTGGCGGGGCCTACCTACGAGCAGTACTTC. The genes are TRBV6-2 or TRBV6-3 and TRBJ2-7; D may be TRBD2 (6 bases). CDR3 length equals 14 residues. CDR1 and CDR2 (germline): MNHEY, SVGEGT. V was cut by 4 bases and J by 2 bases, with 12 bases left in between.

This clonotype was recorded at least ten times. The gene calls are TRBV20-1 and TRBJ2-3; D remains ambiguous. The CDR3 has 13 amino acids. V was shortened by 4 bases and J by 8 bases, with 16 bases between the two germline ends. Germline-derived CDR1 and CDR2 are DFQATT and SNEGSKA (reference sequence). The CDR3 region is CSANGPEPSTQYF. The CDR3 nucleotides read TGCAGTGCTAATGGACCCGAACCTAGTACGCAGTATTTT.

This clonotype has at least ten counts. CDR3 protein: CASLSFGYEQYF. CDR3 in DNA: TGTGCCAGCCTCTCATTCGGCTACGAGCAGTACTTC. The rearrangement links TRBV28 to TRBJ2-7; D remains ambiguous. Germline V gene data show CDR1 as MDHEN and CDR2 as SYDVKM. The CDR3 consists of 12 residues. V gave up 8 bases and J gave up 3 bases, with 11 bases separating them. Full variable domain (rest looked up from reference TRBV28 and TRBJ2-7): DVKVTQSSRYLVKRTGEKVFLECVQDMDHENMFWYRQDPGLGLRLIYFSYDVKMKEKGDIPEGYSVSREKKERFSLILESASTNQTSMYLCASLSFGYEQYFGPGTRLTVT.

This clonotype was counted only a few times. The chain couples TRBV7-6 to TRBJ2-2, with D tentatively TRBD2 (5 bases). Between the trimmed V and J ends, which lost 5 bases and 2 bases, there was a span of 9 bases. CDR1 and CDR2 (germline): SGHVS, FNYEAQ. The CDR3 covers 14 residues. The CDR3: CASSPRTNTGELFF. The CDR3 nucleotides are TGTGCCAGCAGCCCTAGGACTAACACCGGGGAGCTGTTTTTT. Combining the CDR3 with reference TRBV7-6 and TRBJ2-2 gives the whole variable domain GAGVSQSPRYKVTKRGQDVALRCDPISGHVSLYWYRQALGQGPEFLTYFNYEAQQDKSGLPNDRFSAERPEGSISTLTIQRTEQRDSAMYRCASSPRTNTGELFFGEGSRLTVL.

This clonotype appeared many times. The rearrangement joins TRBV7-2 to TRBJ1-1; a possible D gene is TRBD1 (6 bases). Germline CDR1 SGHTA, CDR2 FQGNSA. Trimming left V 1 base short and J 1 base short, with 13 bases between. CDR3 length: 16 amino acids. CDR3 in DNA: TGTGCCAGCAGCTTAGTGGGCAGGGGCCAGAACACTGAAGCTTTCTTT. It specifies CASSLVGRGQNTEAFF.

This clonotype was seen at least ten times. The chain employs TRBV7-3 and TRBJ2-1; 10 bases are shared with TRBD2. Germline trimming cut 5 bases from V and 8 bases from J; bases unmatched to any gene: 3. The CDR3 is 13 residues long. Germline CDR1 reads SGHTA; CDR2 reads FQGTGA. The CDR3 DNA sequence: TGTGCCAGCAGCAGCGGGGGGGTCCATGAGCAGTTCTTC. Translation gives CASSSGGVHEQFF.

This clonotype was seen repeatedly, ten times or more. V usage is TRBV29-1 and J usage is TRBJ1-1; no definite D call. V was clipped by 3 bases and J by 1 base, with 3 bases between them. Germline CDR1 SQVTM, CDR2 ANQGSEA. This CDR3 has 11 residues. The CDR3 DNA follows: TGCAGCGTTGAGACGAACACTGAAGCTTTCTTT. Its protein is CSVETNTEAFF.

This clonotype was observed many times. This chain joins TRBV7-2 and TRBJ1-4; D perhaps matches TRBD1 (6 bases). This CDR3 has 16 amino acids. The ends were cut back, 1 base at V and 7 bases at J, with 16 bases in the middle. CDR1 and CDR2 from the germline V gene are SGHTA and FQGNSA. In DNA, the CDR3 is TGTGCCAGCAGCTTAGTCCTAGGGGGGTATGGTGAAAAACTGTTTTTT. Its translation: CASSLVLGGYGEKLFF.

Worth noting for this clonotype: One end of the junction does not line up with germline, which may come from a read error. The CDR3 loop is CASTQAGRGSQPKHF. The CDR3 DNA is TGTGCCAGCACCCAAGCCGGCAGGGGGAGTCAGCCCAAGCATTTT. The V call is TRBV12-3 or TRBV12-4, the J call TRBJ1-5, with TRBD1 matching over 7 bases. This CDR3 is built from 15 residues.

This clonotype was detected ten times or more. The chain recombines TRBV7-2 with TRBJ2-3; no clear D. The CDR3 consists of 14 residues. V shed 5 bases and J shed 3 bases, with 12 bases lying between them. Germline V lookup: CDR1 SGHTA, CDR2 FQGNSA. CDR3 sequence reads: CASSRTRMTDTQYF. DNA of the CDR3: TGTGCCAGCAGCCGTACAAGGATGACAGATACGCAGTATTTT.